These T cell receptor beta chains were read from a single sample in a study of immune heterogeneity within non-small cell lung tumors. From the multiplex PCR reads, TCRdb called clonotypes with MiXCR, one entry per CDR3 protein. The data contain 13,000 to 15,000 distinct CDR3 sequences, less than 35% of them singletons. Sequencing input: lung tumor tissue. All receptors come from a man aged 35 to 55 with non-small cell lung cancer. Each CDR3 is given with its conserved first and last residue. The D gene is left open where the match is weak. Clone size is given for some rows only: seen once, a few or many times, or a class if the clone is expanded.

clone size | D gene | J gene | V gene | CDR3 protein | CDR3 DNA
few | . | TRBJ2-6 | TRBV2 | CASSEDTGGANVLTF | TGTGCCAGCAGTGAGGACACTGGTGGGGCCAACGTCCTGACTTTC
. | TRBD2 | TRBJ2-7 | TRBV20-1 | CSAAGASGREREQYF | TGCAGTGCCGCCGGGGCTAGCGGGAGGGAGCGCGAGCAGTACTTC
few | . | TRBJ2-3 | TRBV6-4 | CASSDSTQPRDTQYF | TGTGCCAGCAGTGACTCGACACAGCCCAGAGATACGCAGTATTTT
. | TRBD2 | TRBJ2-3 | TRBV28 | CACSMRLAGGDTQYF | TGTGCCTGCAGTATGAGACTAGCGGGGGGAGATACGCAGTATTTT
many | . | TRBJ1-2 | TRBV24-1 | CATLTHPSYGYTF | TGTGCCACGCTGACCCACCCTTCCTATGGCTACACCTTC
medium-sized | TRBD1 | TRBJ2-7 | TRBV2 | CASSRSGQGIKGYF | TGTGCCAGCAGTCGGTCGGGACAGGGAATCAAGGGGTACTTC
. | TRBD1 | TRBJ2-5 | TRBV25-1 | CASSDHRDRDELPKTQYF | TGTGCCAGCAGTGACCACCGGGACAGGGACGAATTACCCAAGACCCAGTACTTC
few | TRBD2 | TRBJ2-2 | TRBV11-1 | CAIGLAGAGELFF | TGTGCCATTGGACTAGCGGGAGCCGGGGAGCTGTTTTTT
few | TRBD1 | TRBJ2-3 | TRBV6-9 | CASSSKQGFGYTTDTQYF | TGTGCCAGCAGTTCGAAACAGGGGTTCGGCTATACCACAGATACGCAGTATTTT
medium-sized | . | TRBJ2-3 | TRBV6-1 | CASSSGTISSTDTQYF | TGTGCCAGCAGTTCCGGGACCATATCTAGCACAGATACGCAGTATTTT
. | . | TRBJ2-5 | TRBV12-5 | CASGSRETQYF | TGTGCTAGTGGCAGTCGGGAGACCCAGTACTTC
. | TRBD1 | TRBJ1-2 | TRBV12-3/TRBV12-4 | CASIHRQGYGYTF | TGTGCCAGCATCCATAGACAGGGGTATGGCTACACCTTC
medium-sized | TRBD2 | TRBJ2-7 | TRBV2 | CASTRTSRAYEQYF | TGTGCCAGCACCCGGACTAGCCGAGCCTACGAGCAGTACTTC
medium-sized | . | TRBJ2-7 | TRBV28 | CASRRRASSYEQYF | TGTGCCAGCAGAAGGAGGGCGAGCTCCTACGAGCAGTACTTC
. | TRBD2 | TRBJ2-1 | TRBV4-2 | CPSSQGREREPQYEQFF | TGTCCCAGCAGCCAAGGGAGAGAGCGGGAGCCACAATATGAGCAGTTCTTC
few | . | TRBJ1-4 | TRBV6-2/TRBV6-3 | CASSPKGATNEKLFF | TGTGCCAGCAGCCCTAAGGGGGCAACTAATGAAAAACTGTTTTTT
. | TRBD2 | TRBJ2-1 | TRBV20-1 | CSAPGLALTYNEQFF | TGCAGTGCTCCAGGACTAGCGCTTACCTACAATGAGCAGTTCTTC
many | TRBD1 | TRBJ1-2 | TRBV10-3 | CAILPGQGALTSGYTF | TGTGCCATCCTACCGGGACAGGGGGCCCTTACGAGTGGCTACACCTTC
many | . | TRBJ2-7 | TRBV20-1 | CSAWGQKLYEQYF | TGCAGTGCCTGGGGACAAAAATTATACGAGCAGTACTTC
. | . | TRBJ2-2 | TRBV9 | CASSVRGTGELFF | TGTGCCAGCAGCGTAAGGGGAACCGGGGAGCTGTTTTTT
medium-sized | TRBD1 | TRBJ1-6 | TRBV28 | CASSLARGRFNSPLHF | TGTGCCAGCAGTTTAGCCAGGGGGCGTTTTAATTCACCCCTCCACTTT
medium-sized | . | TRBJ1-1 | TRBV4-2 | CASSQEAMGTTEAFF | TGTGCCAGCAGCCAAGAGGCTATGGGGACCACTGAAGCTTTCTTT
many | TRBD1 | TRBJ1-6 | TRBV20-1 | CSAPNQRQGANSPLHF | TGCAGTGCTCCTAACCAGAGACAGGGCGCTAATTCACCCCTCCACTTT
many | . | TRBJ1-1 | TRBV2 | CASNPQGANTEAFF | TGTGCCAGCAACCCCCAAGGCGCAAACACTGAAGCTTTCTTT
many | TRBD1 | TRBJ1-4 | TRBV12-3/TRBV12-4 | CASSLKLGTGLTF | TGTGCCAGCAGTTTAAAGCTTGGGACAGGGCTAACCTTT
medium-sized | . | TRBJ1-5 | TRBV28 | CASSRDFWNQPQHF | TGTGCCAGCAGCCGGGACTTCTGGAATCAGCCCCAGCATTTT
medium-sized | . | TRBJ1-5 | TRBV30 | CAWSVPGALGNQPQHF | TGTGCCTGGAGTGTACCAGGGGCACTTGGCAATCAGCCCCAGCATTTT
. | TRBD2 | TRBJ2-1 | TRBV29-1 | CSVEGEGLNELFF | TGCAGCGTTGAGGGGGAGGGCCTCAATGAGCTGTTCTTC
. | . | TRBJ2-2 | TRBV4-2 | CASSQGGHPGELFF | TGTGCCAGCAGCCAAGGTGGGCACCCCGGGGAGCTGTTTTTT
once | . | TRBJ2-1 | TRBV2 | CASREGATEQFF | TGTGCCAGCAGGGAGGGGGCTACGGAGCAGTTCTTC
. | TRBD1 | TRBJ2-7 | TRBV10-3 | CAISESGKGAVEQYF | TGTGCCATCAGTGAGTCGGGGAAGGGGGCTGTGGAGCAGTACTTC
. | . | TRBJ2-7 | TRBV5-1 | CASSLLAGGYEQYF | TGCGCCAGCAGCTTGCTAGCTGGGGGTTACGAGCAGTACTTC
many | . | TRBJ1-4 | TRBV4-1 | CASSGAGLFEKLFF | TGCGCCAGCAGCGGGGCAGGACTTTTTGAAAAACTGTTTTTT
many | . | TRBJ2-2 | TRBV27 | CASSLSARGNTGELFF | TGTGCCAGCAGTTTATCGGCCAGGGGGAACACCGGGGAGCTGTTTTTT
many | . | TRBJ2-7 | TRBV18 | CASSRARTDYEQYF | TGTGCCAGCTCGCGTGCAAGGACGGATTACGAGCAGTACTTC
. | . | TRBJ1-1 | TRBV7-8 | CASSFNFGQNTEAFF | TGTGCCAGCAGCTTCAACTTCGGACAGAACACTGAAGCTTTCTTT
. | TRBD1 | TRBJ2-7 | TRBV6-1 | CDSMPGQVSYEQYF | TGTGACAGCATGCCGGGACAGGTTTCCTACGAGCAGTACTTC
. | . | TRBJ2-1 | TRBV7-9 | CASSLPPRPSYNEQFF | TGTGCCAGCAGCTTACCCCCCCGGCCTTCCTACAATGAGCAGTTCTTC
few | . | TRBJ1-1 | TRBV6-1 | CASSRTLNTEAFF | TGTGCCAGCAGTCGGACCTTGAACACTGAAGCTTTCTTT
medium-sized | TRBD1 | TRBJ2-1 | TRBV24-1 | CATSDFEGTGSHEQFF | TGTGCCACCAGTGATTTTGAGGGGACAGGGTCGCATGAGCAGTTCTTC
many | . | TRBJ2-3 | TRBV7-3 | CASSHHSGATDTQYF | TGTGCCAGCAGCCATCATTCGGGGGCCACAGATACGCAGTATTTT